What follows are 22 T cell receptor beta chains derived from one specimen sequenced in a study of blood T cell repertoires in COVID-19. TCRdb's copy holds only in-frame clones and misses some; the assay was immunoSEQ multiplex PCR. This sample carries about 100,000 clones, more than 75% of them seen once, and the ten largest clones take around a tenth. The source material was peripheral blood. The receptors come from a woman in her 30s with acute or convalescent COVID-19.

As to this clone: Its ends do not fully match the called genes, so a read error is possible. This sequence joins TRBV4-2 and TRBJ2-1; a possible D gene is TRBD1 (5 bases). The length of the CDR3 is 15 residues. In germline, CDR1 is LGHNA, CDR2 YNFKEQ. This chain's CDR3 is CVSSQEKARDNEQFF. The CDR3 coding sequence is TGTGTCAGCAGCCAGGAGAAAGCCAGGGACAATGAGCAGTTCTTC.

The chain uses TRBV2 and TRBJ1-2, with D perhaps TRBD1 (5 bases). Looked up from germline, CDR1 is SNHLY and CDR2 is FYNNEI. V was cut by 2 bases and J by 3 bases, with 7 bases left in between. The CDR3 is made up of 13 amino acids. As DNA, the CDR3 is TGTGCCAGCAGTGAAATAGGGGACTATGGCTACACCTTC. It codes for CASSEIGDYGYTF.

This chain links TRBV5-4 with TRBJ1-1, with TRBD1 as a possible D gene (6 bases). V was trimmed by 3 bases and J by 6 bases, leaving 18 bases between them. Per the germline V gene, CDR1 is SGHNT and CDR2 is YYREEE (reference sequence). The CDR3 covers 15 residues. This CDR3 is CASSSSGARRAEAFF. The CDR3 DNA is TGTGCCAGCAGCTCCTCAGGGGCGCGGAGAGCTGAAGCTTTCTTT.

This clone has just one count. V gene TRBV30 combines with J gene TRBJ1-3; D is perhaps TRBD1 (6 bases). CDR1 GTSNPN and CDR2 SVGIG come from the germline V gene (reference sequence). The CDR3 has 11 residues. V was clipped by 5 bases and J by 4 bases, with 6 bases between them. The CDR3 protein is CAWGQGNTIYF. The CDR3 DNA reads as TGTGCCTGGGGACAGGGAAACACCATATATTTT.

The chain carries TRBV6-1 and TRBJ2-7; TRBD2 matches 7 bases. Germline values: CDR1 MNHNS, CDR2 SASEGT. Unmatched junction bases numbered 11, after V lost 1 base and J lost 8 bases. The CDR3 contains 15 residues. The CDR3 region has the DNA TGTGCCAGCAGTGAAGTCCCTGGGGAGGGGAGGAAGCAGTACTTC. Translation: CASSEVPGEGRKQYF.

The rearrangement uses TRBV7-8 and TRBJ2-1, with 8 bases aligning to TRBD2. Germline CDR1 reads SGHVS; CDR2 reads FQNEAQ. The CDR3 totals 15 residues. J lost 6 bases, V lost 4 bases, and 8 bases had no gene match. CDR3 nucleotide sequence: TGTGCCAGCAGCTATACCGGGGGGGCCCGCAATGAGCAGTTCTTC. This sequence encodes CASSYTGGARNEQFF.

The V gene is TRBV10-2, the J gene TRBJ1-1; D is undetermined. V was pared by 2 bases and J by 4 bases, with 11 bases between. CDR1 and CDR2 (germline): WSHSY, SAAADI. The CDR3 totals 14 residues. The CDR3 region is CASSETAWSTEAFF. The CDR3 DNA reads as TGCGCCAGCAGTGAGACGGCCTGGAGCACTGAAGCTTTCTTT.

The chain couples TRBV18 to TRBJ2-1, with 7 nucleotides matching TRBD2. CDR3 length: 16 amino acids. After removal of 2 bases from V and 0 bases from J, the junction contained 4 bases not matched to a gene. The germline V gene encodes CDR1 KGHSH and CDR2 LQKENI. The CDR3 coding sequence is TGTGCCAGCTCACCATTTCCGGGGGGCTCCTACAATGAGCAGTTCTTC. This encodes CASSPFPGGSYNEQFF.

Comments on this clone: Other DNA sequences in this sample translate to the same CDR3. The genes are TRBV27 and TRBJ1-5, with 10 nucleotides matching TRBD1. Unmatched junction bases numbered 3, after V lost 6 bases and J lost 4 bases. Germline values: CDR1 MNHEY, CDR2 SMNVEV (reference sequence). There are 14 residues in the CDR3. The CDR3 is CASSADRGNQPQHF. In nucleotides, the CDR3 is TGTGCCAGCAGCGCGGACAGGGGGAATCAGCCCCAGCATTTT.

The genes are TRBV5-1 and TRBJ2-7; tentatively, D is TRBD1 (5 bases). CDR3 size: 15 residues. In germline, CDR1 is SGHRS, CDR2 YFSETQ. The V end lost 4 bases, the J end lost 2 bases, and 16 bases lay between the germline ends. For the CDR3, the DNA is TGCGCCAGCAGCCCCACGGCAGGGTCCACCTACGAGCAGTACTTC. Protein product: CASSPTAGSTYEQYF. The full variable domain, with the rest looked up from reference TRBV5-1 and TRBJ2-7, is KAGVTQTPRYLIKTRGQQVTLSCSPISGHRSVSWYQQTPGQGLQFLFEYFSETQRNKGNFPGRFSGRQFSNSRSEMNVSTLELGDSALYLCASSPTAGSTYEQYFGPGTRLTVT.

The V gene is TRBV9, the J gene TRBJ2-1; 10 nucleotides align to TRBD2. V was clipped by 0 bases and J by 7 bases; unmatched bases: 7. The germline gives CDR1 SGDLS, CDR2 YYNGEE. This CDR3 has 16 residues. Here the CDR3 reads CASSVGAGGLGNEQFF. The CDR3 DNA is TGTGCCAGCAGCGTAGGAGCGGGGGGGCTAGGAAATGAGCAGTTCTTC.

The chain employs TRBV19 and TRBJ2-7; unclear D gene. V lost 1 base and J lost 6, with 13 bases in between. CDR3 length: 14 residues. CDR1 is LNHDA and CDR2 is SQIVND in the germline V gene (reference sequence). The CDR3 spells CASSIGGPSAEQYF. CDR3 bases: TGTGCCAGTAGTATAGGAGGTCCCTCGGCCGAGCAGTACTTC.

The rearrangement joins TRBV12-3 or TRBV12-4 to TRBJ2-3; a possible D gene is TRBD2 (6 bases). V lost 4 bases, J lost 6 bases, and 11 bases lay in between. The CDR3 is 13 residues long. CDR3 nucleotides: TGTGCCAGCAGTTCTAGCGCCCAGGATACGCAGTATTTT. Its protein is CASSSSAQDTQYF.

The rearrangement links TRBV18 to TRBJ1-1, with D maybe TRBD1 (6 bases). The V end was cut by 3 bases, the J end by 3 bases, with 11 bases between. CDR1 KGHSH and CDR2 LQKENI come from the germline V gene. This CDR3 contains 14 residues. The CDR3 nucleotides are TGTGCCAGCTCACCCTCTGCAGGGGACACTGAAGCTTTCTTT. This codes for CASSPSAGDTEAFF. The whole variable domain, remainder taken from reference TRBV18 and TRBJ1-1, is NAGVMQNPRHLVRRRGQEARLRCSPMKGHSHVYWYRQLPEEGLKFMVYLQKENIIDESGMPKERFSAEFPKEGPSILRIQQVVRGDSAAYFCASSPSAGDTEAFFGQGTRLTVV.

This clone was seen a few times. Other DNA sequences within the sample encode an identical CDR3. The V call is TRBV6-5, the J call TRBJ1-5, with 7 bases fitting TRBD1. Germline loops: CDR1 MNHEY, CDR2 SVGAGI. The CDR3 covers 14 residues. The V gene end was trimmed by 7 bases and the J gene end by 1 base; junction bases not matched to a gene: 4. CDR3 loop: CASNPTGSNQPQHF. CDR3 in DNA: TGTGCCAGCAACCCGACAGGGAGCAATCAGCCCCAGCATTTT.

This clone was detected once. Here the CDR3 reads CASSLTGLAGELFF. In DNA, the CDR3 is TGTGCCAGCAGCTTAACAGGACTAGCAGGGGAGCTGTTTTTT. The chain has TRBV7-3 and TRBJ2-2; 8 nucleotides align to TRBD2. Losses at the gene ends were 0 bases for V and 8 bases for J; bases not matched to a gene: 2. Germline lookup yields CDR1 SGHTA and CDR2 FQGTGA. The CDR3 has 14 amino acids.

The rearrangement uses TRBV12-3 or TRBV12-4 and TRBJ1-1, with 7 bases fitting TRBD1. Trimming removed 5 bases from V and 7 bases from J; junction bases left unmatched: 1. This CDR3 spans 11 amino acids. The CDR3 sequence is CASSHRGEAFF. For the CDR3, the DNA is TGTGCCAGCAGTCACAGGGGTGAAGCTTTCTTT.

This chain joins TRBV6-5 and TRBJ2-2; 7 bases line up with TRBD1. The V gene's germline CDR1 is MNHEY and CDR2 SVGAGI. The CDR3 runs 15 residues. V shed 11 bases, J shed 1 base, and the junction held 10 bases outside the gene matches. The DNA of the CDR3 is TGTGCCGGAGGACAGGTCCCGGGGAACACCGGGGAGCTGTTTTTT. Its translation: CAGGQVPGNTGELFF.

The V call is TRBV25-1, the J call TRBJ1-5, with D tentatively TRBD1 (5 bases). The V end was cut by 4 bases, the J end by 2 bases, with 9 bases between. This CDR3 is built from 14 residues. Germline V lookup: CDR1 MGHDK, CDR2 SYGVNS. The CDR3 sequence is CASSGQGRNQPQHF. The DNA of the CDR3 is TGTGCCAGCAGTGGCCAGGGCCGCAATCAGCCCCAGCATTTT.

This rearrangement joins TRBV2 to TRBJ2-1; 7 positions agree with TRBD2. Germline CDR1 reads SNHLY; CDR2 reads FYNNEI. CDR3 size: 17 residues. The J segment lost 1 base and the V segment lost 6 bases, leaving 12 bases of the junction unmatched. The CDR3 coding sequence is TGTGCCAGCAGCCTGGAGGTCGGCGGGGGATCCTACAATGAGCAGTTCTTC. Protein product: CASSLEVGGGSYNEQFF.

J is TRBJ1-2 and V is TRBV7-9, with 9 positions matching TRBD1. V shed 5 bases and J 4 bases; nucleotides not matched to a gene: 2. Germline-derived CDR1 and CDR2 are SEHNR and FQNEAQ (reference sequence). The CDR3 is 13 amino acids. CDR3 region: CASSGDRAYGYTF. CDR3 nucleotides: TGTGCCAGCAGCGGGGACAGGGCCTATGGCTACACCTTC. The full variable domain, in which reference TRBV7-9 and TRBJ1-2 provide the parts outside the CDR3, is DTGVSQNPRHKITKRGQNVTFRCDPISEHNRLYWYRQTLGQGPEFLTYFQNEAQLEKSRLLSDRFSAERPKGSFSTLEIQRTEQGDSAMYLCASSGDRAYGYTFGSGTRLTVV.

The chain has TRBV4-2 and TRBJ1-3, with a weak D call TRBD1 (5 bases). Germline CDR1 LGHNA, CDR2 YNFKEQ. Trimming cost V 4 bases and J 0 bases, with 10 bases left between them. The CDR3 runs 15 residues. This chain's CDR3 is CASSRDWSSGNTIYF. CDR3 bases: TGTGCCAGCAGCCGGGACTGGAGCTCTGGAAACACCATATATTTT.